What follows are 29 T cell receptor beta chains derived from one specimen sequenced in a study of long-term antiretroviral therapy in people with HIV. Investigators performed immunoSEQ version v3.0 at survey level. TCRdb keeps only in-frame clones here, not all; method: immunoSEQ multiplex PCR. The table includes tens of thousands of clones, about 95% detected once. Sample: unsorted PBMCs, taken 3.7 years after starting antiretroviral therapy. The receptors stem from a woman in her 50s with HIV.

A single count supports this clone. The rearrangement joins TRBV5-4 to TRBJ1-2; 9 bases agree with TRBD1. The CDR3 runs to 13 residues. The V segment lost 7 bases and the J segment 4 bases; nucleotides outside the gene matches: 5. Per the germline V gene, CDR1 is SGHNT and CDR2 is YYREEE (reference sequence). The CDR3 sequence is CASGLTGGYGYTF. Written as DNA, the CDR3 is TGTGCCAGCGGCCTGACAGGGGGCTATGGCTACACCTTC.

The chain carries TRBV6-1 and TRBJ1-2; D remains unclear. The CDR3 runs to 14 residues. The ends were cut back, 2 bases at V and 1 base at J, with 8 bases in the middle. Germline V gives CDR1 MNHNS, CDR2 SASEGT. Here the CDR3 DNA reads TGTGCCAGCAGTGAATCGGCAGTTAACTATGGCTACACCTTC. This gives the protein CASSESAVNYGYTF.

The CDR3 loop reads CASSYSWRLGELFF. The CDR3 nucleotides are TGTGCCAGCAGTTACTCGTGGCGGCTCGGGGAGCTGTTTTTT. This chain uses TRBV6-6 with TRBJ2-2; D remains ambiguous. The CDR3 consists of 14 residues. CDR1 and CDR2 (germline): MNHNY, SVGAGI (reference sequence). V was shortened by 0 bases and J by 7 bases, with 9 bases between the two germline ends.

This clone occurred a few times. This chain uses TRBV30 with TRBJ1-1; D gene ambiguous. Germline CDR1 and CDR2: GTSNPN and SVGIG (reference sequence). V lost 8 bases and J lost 1, with 14 bases in between. The CDR3 has 13 amino acids. CDR3 in DNA: TGTGCCCGGGCGGCAGCAGGGAACACTGAAGCTTTCTTT. Translation: CARAAAGNTEAFF.

This chain connects TRBV21-1 to TRBJ2-6; whether TRBD2, the table's D call, matches the DNA was not checked. TRBV21-1 is deemed a pseudogene. CDR3 length: 18 amino acids. The CDR3: CASSNIGGTSSGANVLTF. DNA of the CDR3: TGTGCCAGCAGCAATATCGGGGGAACTAGCTCTGGGGCCAACGTCCTGACTTTC.

This clone appeared once. This chain joins TRBV19 and TRBJ2-7; D is perhaps TRBD1 (6 bases). With 6 bases removed from V and 3 bases from J, the gap between germline ends came to 12 bases. This CDR3 is 13 amino acids long. Germline loops: CDR1 LNHDA, CDR2 SQIVND (reference sequence). The CDR3 spells CASRGAGVYEQYF. The CDR3 DNA sequence: TGTGCCAGTAGGGGTGCAGGGGTCTACGAGCAGTACTTC.

This clone was seen once. J is TRBJ2-1 and V is TRBV5-1; a weak D match, TRBD2 (6 bases). Per the germline V gene, CDR1 is SGHRS and CDR2 is YFSETQ. The CDR3 contains 15 residues. The V and J ends lost 0 bases and 4 bases respectively, with 11 bases between them. This CDR3 reads CASSLGLDVYNEQFF. Here the CDR3 DNA reads TGCGCCAGCAGCTTGGGACTAGACGTTTACAATGAGCAGTTCTTC.

This clone was counted once. The gene calls are TRBV6-6 and TRBJ1-5; D is uncertain. Between the trimmed V and J ends, which lost 2 bases and 0 bases, there was a span of 8 bases. Per the germline V gene, CDR1 is MNHNY and CDR2 is SVGAGI (reference sequence). The CDR3 is 15 residues long. The CDR3 reads CASSYRAFSNQPQHF. In nucleotides, the CDR3 is TGTGCCAGCAGTTACCGCGCTTTTAGCAATCAGCCCCAGCATTTT.

The chain uses TRBV11-2 and TRBJ1-3; D is uncertain. The CDR3 has 17 amino acids. Germline V gene data show CDR1 as SGHAT and CDR2 as FQNNGV. V was pared by 2 bases and J by 0 bases, with 14 bases between. Written as DNA, the CDR3 is TGTGCCAGCAGCTTAATCGCCTTGGGAAACTCTGGAAACACCATATATTTT. Its translation: CASSLIALGNSGNTIYF. The full variable domain, with the rest looked up from reference TRBV11-2 and TRBJ1-3, is EAGVAQSPRYKIIEKRQSVAFWCNPISGHATLYWYQQILGQGPKLLIQFQNNGVVDDSQLPKDRFSAERLKGVDSTLKIQPAKLEDSAVYLCASSLIALGNSGNTIYFGEGSWLTVV.

This chain joins TRBV18 and TRBJ1-2, with 7 positions matching TRBD1. Germline V gives CDR1 KGHSH, CDR2 LQKENI. After removal of 3 bases from V and 5 bases from J, the junction contained 6 bases not matched to a gene. This CDR3 spans 14 amino acids. Here the CDR3 reads CASSPSGTAYGYTF. DNA for the CDR3: TGTGCCAGCTCACCCTCCGGGACAGCATATGGCTACACCTTC.

The chain combines TRBV9 with TRBJ1-6; D is perhaps TRBD1 (5 bases). V gave up 0 bases and J gave up 9 bases, with 13 bases separating them. Germline CDR1 SGDLS, CDR2 YYNGEE. The CDR3 sequence is 15 residues long. The CDR3 DNA reads as TGTGCCAGCAGCGTAGAGCCGGGGCCAGCTTCACCCCTCCACTTT. Translated: CASSVEPGPASPLHF. The full variable domain, completed using reference TRBV9 and TRBJ1-6, is DSGVTQTPKHLITATGQRVTLRCSPRSGDLSVYWYQQSLDQGLQFLIQYYNGEERAKGNILERFSAQQFPDLHSELNLSSLELGDSALYFCASSVEPGPASPLHFGNGTRLTVT.

The chain combines TRBV15 with TRBJ1-2; TRBD1 is a possible D gene (6 bases). Germline CDR1 and CDR2: LNHNV and YYDKDF (reference sequence). Trimming removed 1 base from V and 3 bases from J, with 9 bases in between. CDR3 size: 14 residues. The CDR3 DNA is TGTGCCACCAGCAGAGCGAAGGGGGACTATGGCTACACCTTC. Its translation: CATSRAKGDYGYTF.

The chain has TRBV6-1 and TRBJ1-1; possible D gene TRBD1, 5 bases. The V gene's germline CDR1 is MNHNS and CDR2 SASEGT. The CDR3 length is 15 residues. The germline V and J ends were trimmed by 5 bases and 4 bases, with 17 bases remaining between them. CDR3 sequence reads: CASSLQGPFVTEAFF. CDR3 DNA: TGTGCCAGCAGTCTGCAGGGACCTTTCGTCACTGAAGCTTTCTTT.

This sequence joins TRBV5-1 and TRBJ1-2; unclear D gene. This CDR3 comprises 14 residues. Trimming stripped 0 bases from V and 3 bases from J, with 9 bases between. The germline gives CDR1 SGHRS, CDR2 YFSETQ. CDR3 bases: TGCGCCAGCAGCTTGGAAGCGGATGACTATGGCTACACCTTC. Encoded protein: CASSLEADDYGYTF.

The gene calls are TRBV30 and TRBJ2-7; D is unresolved. Trimming pared 1 base from V and 3 bases from J, leaving 4 bases between. This CDR3 is 11 amino acids long. Germline V lookup: CDR1 GTSNPN, CDR2 SVGIG (reference sequence). The CDR3 DNA reads as TGTGCCTGGAGTGAACGCTACGAGCAGTACTTC. Amino acids: CAWSERYEQYF.

The chain employs TRBV19 and TRBJ1-2; 9 bases fit TRBD1. The germline CDR1 and CDR2 sequences are LNHDA and SQIVND (reference sequence). The CDR3 runs 14 residues. Trimming cost V 9 bases and J 8 bases; bases outside gene matches: 13. The CDR3 DNA reads as TGTGCCAGCAAACACGGGACAGGGACTCGCGGCTACACCTTC. Translation: CASKHGTGTRGYTF.

V gene TRBV5-1 combines with J gene TRBJ2-7; D not certain. Germline lookup yields CDR1 SGHRS and CDR2 YFSETQ. V was pared by 4 bases and J by 3 bases, with 8 bases between. The CDR3 length is 12 residues. The CDR3: CASSPDLYEQYF. The CDR3 bases are TGCGCCAGCAGCCCCGACCTCTACGAGCAGTACTTC.

This clone was counted only a few times. The chain is built from TRBV7-9 and TRBJ2-1; D remains ambiguous. The CDR3 is 13 residues long. Germline-derived CDR1 and CDR2 are SEHNR and FQNEAQ (reference sequence). The V gene lost 3 bases and the J gene lost 9 bases, with 12 bases spanning the gap. The CDR3 DNA follows: TGTGCCAGCAGCTTCAATTCGCGCATTGAGCAGTTCTTC. Its translation: CASSFNSRIEQFF. The full variable domain, completed using reference TRBV7-9 and TRBJ2-1, is DTGVSQNPRHKITKRGQNVTFRCDPISEHNRLYWYRQTLGQGPEFLTYFQNEAQLEKSRLLSDRFSAERPKGSFSTLEIQRTEQGDSAMYLCASSFNSRIEQFFGPGTRLTVL.

The chain combines TRBV5-1 with TRBJ2-3; 8 nucleotides match TRBD2. Germline trimming cut 0 bases from V and 2 bases from J; bases unmatched to any gene: 5. The CDR3 has 16 amino acids. CDR1 and CDR2 from the germline V gene are SGHRS and YFSETQ. CDR3 nucleotides: TGCGCCAGCAGCTTGGGAGTAGCGGGGCTCACAGATACGCAGTATTTT. As protein: CASSLGVAGLTDTQYF.

The rearrangement uses TRBV5-1 and TRBJ2-1; 7 positions agree with TRBD1. The CDR3 spans 18 residues. From germline, CDR1 is SGHRS and CDR2 YFSETQ. With V trimmed by 0 bases and J by 6 bases, 15 bases remained unmatched. The CDR3 here is CASSLAYGTELPPNEQFF. In DNA form, the CDR3 reads TGCGCCAGCAGCTTGGCCTACGGGACAGAGCTCCCCCCCAATGAGCAGTTCTTC. The variable domain in full, with the rest retrieved from reference TRBV5-1 and TRBJ2-1, is KAGVTQTPRYLIKTRGQQVTLSCSPISGHRSVSWYQQTPGQGLQFLFEYFSETQRNKGNFPGRFSGRQFSNSRSEMNVSTLELGDSALYLCASSLAYGTELPPNEQFFGPGTRLTVL.

This clone has just one count. The chain uses TRBV2 and TRBJ2-2; D call uncertain. This CDR3 comprises 10 residues. Trimming removed 8 bases at V and 5 bases at J, with 3 bases between. CDR1 SNHLY and CDR2 FYNNEI come from the germline V gene. The CDR3 DNA follows: TGTGCCAGCGGGACCGGGGAGCTGTTTTTT. It yields the protein CASGTGELFF.

This chain joins TRBV18 and TRBJ2-6; unclear D gene. The CDR3 totals 16 residues. V was pared by 3 bases and J by 0 bases, with 9 bases between. Germline CDR1 is KGHSH and CDR2 is LQKENI. CDR3 nucleotides: TGTGCCAGCTCACCCAGCGCCTACTCTGGGGCCAACGTCCTGACTTTC. It translates to CASSPSAYSGANVLTF.

The sample holds a few counts of this clone. The chain combines TRBV29-1 with TRBJ1-2, with D possibly TRBD1 on 6 matching bases. Germline CDR1 and CDR2: SQVTM and ANQGSEA. Trimming removed 4 bases from V and 4 bases from J, with 16 bases in between. The CDR3 length is 14 residues. CDR3: CSVGVGQSTYGYTF. The CDR3 nucleotides read TGCAGCGTTGGGGTCGGACAGTCGACCTATGGCTACACCTTC.

The V gene is TRBV9, the J gene TRBJ1-5, with unresolved D. Per the germline V gene, CDR1 is SGDLS and CDR2 is YYNGEE. This CDR3 region has 13 residues. The germline V and J ends were trimmed by 4 bases and 5 bases, with 10 bases remaining between them. CDR3 amino acids: CASSTDPYQPQHF. The CDR3 coding sequence is TGTGCCAGCAGCACAGACCCTTATCAGCCCCAGCATTTT.

This chain uses TRBV27 with TRBJ1-2; maybe TRBD1 (5 bases). Germline V lookup: CDR1 MNHEY, CDR2 SMNVEV (reference sequence). CDR3 length equals 15 residues. V was clipped by 0 bases and J by 1 base, with 9 bases between them. In DNA, the CDR3 is TGTGCCAGCAGTTTATCAGGGGCTCATAACTATGGCTACACCTTC. Translating gives CASSLSGAHNYGYTF.

The chain joins TRBV7-2 to TRBJ2-1, with 7 nucleotides matching TRBD2. Trimming removed 2 bases from V and 0 bases from J; junction bases left unmatched: 7. The CDR3 covers 17 residues. The germline CDR1 and CDR2 sequences are SGHTA and FQGNSA. The CDR3 sequence: CASSLSLRGISYNEQFF. Written as DNA, the CDR3 is TGTGCCAGCAGCTTAAGCTTGCGGGGGATCTCCTACAATGAGCAGTTCTTC. The full variable domain, with the rest looked up from reference TRBV7-2 and TRBJ2-1, is GAGVSQSPSNKVTEKGKDVELRCDPISGHTALYWYRQSLGQGLEFLIYFQGNSAPDKSGLPSDRFSAERTGGSVSTLTIQRTQQEDSAVYLCASSLSLRGISYNEQFFGPGTRLTVL.

The chain uses TRBV30 and TRBJ1-1; D is unclear. Germline-derived CDR1 and CDR2 are GTSNPN and SVGIG (reference sequence). Trimming took 5 bases from V and 6 from J, leaving 10 bases between them. This CDR3 has 11 amino acids. In DNA form, the CDR3 reads TGTGCCTGGCGTTACGGGGCTGAAGCTTTCTTT. This translates into CAWRYGAEAFF.

The chain recombines TRBV10-1 with TRBJ2-2, with TRBD1 matching 9 bases. CDR1 WNHNN and CDR2 SYGVQD come from the germline V gene (reference sequence). The trim removed 4 bases at V and 4 bases at J, leaving 10 bases unmatched. The CDR3 consists of 17 residues. The CDR3 loop reads CASSGGPGQGRTGELFF. CDR3 coding DNA: TGCGCCAGCAGTGGGGGGCCGGGACAGGGTCGCACCGGGGAGCTGTTTTTT.

The rearrangement links TRBV7-2 to TRBJ2-7; 9 bases are a match to TRBD2. The germline V gene has CDR1 SGHTA and CDR2 FQGNSA. The CDR3 is 15 amino acids. The J segment lost 2 bases and the V segment lost 5 bases, leaving 7 bases of the junction unmatched. The CDR3 region has the DNA TGTGCCAGCAGCCCCGGGGGCGGGGGGGCCTACGAGCAGTACTTC. This gives the protein CASSPGGGGAYEQYF.